The present entry profiles one T cell receptor beta chain with its context. The data were taken from a study of OX40 agonist ivuxolimab in advanced cancers. The repertoire was sequenced with immunoSEQ multiplex PCR; TCRdb's copy has only in-frame clones and lacks some. The sample includes tens of thousands of clones, 83% seen only once; the top ten take around 12%. The V end was cut by 5 bases, the J end by 1 base, with 14 bases between. This CDR3 contains 15 residues. CDR1 SEHNR and CDR2 FQNEAQ come from the germline V gene (reference sequence). The chain uses TRBV7-9 and TRBJ1-1; no reliable D call. Sample: CD4+ or CD8+ T cells sorted from blood, taken in a trial of the OX40 agonist ivuxolimab. This clonotype was obtained from an adult with an advanced solid tumor such as melanoma, head and neck, liver or kidney cancer. CDR3 region: CASSINFETNTEAFF. CDR3 nucleotides: TGTGCCAGCAGCATCAACTTCGAGACGAACACTGAAGCTTTCTTT.